A single sample is the source of the 12 T cell receptor beta chains below, sequenced in a study of shared clonotypes between healthy human individuals. Generated by immunoSEQ multiplex PCR, the TCRdb table keeps only in-frame clones and is missing some. The sample yields some 2.3 million clones, more than 80% seen once. Sequenced: naive CD4+ T cells from PBMCs. Subset reported: CD45RA+ positively selected. Receptor source: a man in his late teens or twenties in good health. Some clones in this sample may be carry-over from other donors' samples.

The gene calls are TRBV6-1 and TRBJ1-5; TRBD1 is a possible D gene (5 bases). V was clipped by 7 bases and J by 2 bases, with 12 bases between them. CDR1 is MNHNS and CDR2 is SASEGT in the germline V gene. The CDR3 totals 14 residues. DNA of the CDR3: TGTGCCAGCAATAACTGGGGGGGCAATCAGCCCCAGCATTTT. This codes for CASNNWGGNQPQHF.

Comments on this clone: The same CDR3 also results from other DNA sequences found in this sample. This chain links TRBV7-2 with TRBJ2-7; TRBD2 aligns across 13 bases. Germline CDR1 reads SGHTA; CDR2 reads FQGNSA. This CDR3 has 15 amino acids. Germline trimming cut 3 bases from V and 3 bases from J; bases unmatched to any gene: 2. CDR3 DNA: TGTGCCAGCAGCTTGGGACTAGCGGGGAACTACGAGCAGTACTTC. It yields the protein CASSLGLAGNYEQYF.

V and J are TRBV6-5 and TRBJ1-1; tentatively, D is TRBD1 (5 bases). The CDR3 is 13 residues long. V lost 6 bases and J lost 11, with 19 bases in between. Germline values: CDR1 MNHEY, CDR2 SVGAGI. CDR3 bases: TGTGCCAGCAGCCCGCCTCCGGGGACCGGGGCTTTCTTT. Protein: CASSPPPGTGAFF.

The gene calls are TRBV12-5 and TRBJ2-5, with TRBD1 matching 8 bases. Germline assignment: CDR1 LGHNT and CDR2 FRNRAP. This CDR3 comprises 14 residues. V shed 1 base, J shed 5 bases, and the junction held 3 bases outside the gene matches. The CDR3 spells CASGLGDRTETQYF. In DNA form, the CDR3 reads TGTGCTAGTGGTTTGGGGGACAGGACGGAGACCCAGTACTTC.

V gene TRBV28 combines with J gene TRBJ2-2; D is tentatively TRBD1 or TRBD2 (7 bases each). CDR3 size: 14 residues. Germline assignment: CDR1 MDHEN and CDR2 SYDVKM. Trimming shortened V by 6 bases and J by 3 bases, and 11 bases separated the two germline ends. The CDR3 spells CASRSGGDTGELFF. CDR3 coding DNA: TGTGCCAGCAGGTCAGGGGGGGACACCGGGGAGCTGTTTTTT.

The chain links TRBV18 to TRBJ1-1; 10 positions agree with TRBD1. Looked up from germline, CDR1 is KGHSH and CDR2 is LQKENI. The CDR3 consists of 17 residues. J lost 7 bases, V lost 3 bases, and 14 bases had no gene match. The CDR3 here is CASSPRQGASSPGEAFF. The CDR3 DNA follows: TGTGCCAGCTCACCGAGACAGGGGGCGTCTTCGCCCGGTGAAGCTTTCTTT.

The V call is TRBV12-1, the J call TRBJ1-1. TRBV12-1 corresponds to a pseudogene. This CDR3 is built from 11 residues. The CDR3 is CASSFTRGPFF. The CDR3 nucleotides are TGTGCCAGCAGCTTTACGCGGGGGCCTTTCTTT.

The chain has TRBV4-2 and TRBJ2-7, with unresolved D. The ends were cut back, 4 bases at V and 3 bases at J, with 16 bases in the middle. Germline loops: CDR1 LGHNA, CDR2 YNFKEQ. This CDR3 comprises 15 residues. In DNA, the CDR3 is TGTGCCAGCAGCCGCCTCCCGGGTCTTCACTACGAGCAGTACTTC. Its translation: CASSRLPGLHYEQYF.

V usage is TRBV25-1 and J usage is TRBJ2-7; D is unclear. V was shortened by 3 bases and J by 0 bases, with 9 bases between the two germline ends. The CDR3 is 14 amino acids. The germline CDR1 and CDR2 sequences are MGHDK and SYGVNS. CDR3 sequence: CASSDLANSYEQYF. CDR3 sequence (DNA): TGTGCCAGCAGTGACCTTGCAAACTCCTACGAGCAGTACTTC.

The J gene is TRBJ2-6, the V gene TRBV6-1; no firm D call. The CDR3 is 18 residues long. Germline-derived CDR1 and CDR2 are MNHNS and SASEGT. V gave up 0 bases and J gave up 0 bases, with 12 bases separating them. Written as DNA, the CDR3 is TGTGCCAGCAGTGAAGCGGGTTTTGGTGACTCTGGGGCCAACGTCCTGACTTTC. It specifies CASSEAGFGDSGANVLTF.

The J gene is TRBJ2-1, the V gene TRBV5-1; 13 nucleotides agree with TRBD2. Trimming at V came to 3 bases and at J to 6 bases, leaving 3 bases not matched to a gene. CDR1 SGHRS and CDR2 YFSETQ come from the germline V gene. This CDR3 spans 15 amino acids. CDR3 loop: CASSWTSGSLNEQFF. The CDR3 coding sequence is TGCGCCAGCAGCTGGACTAGCGGGAGCCTCAATGAGCAGTTCTTC. The variable domain in full, with the rest retrieved from reference TRBV5-1 and TRBJ2-1, is KAGVTQTPRYLIKTRGQQVTLSCSPISGHRSVSWYQQTPGQGLQFLFEYFSETQRNKGNFPGRFSGRQFSNSRSEMNVSTLELGDSALYLCASSWTSGSLNEQFFGPGTRLTVL.

V gene TRBV19 combines with J gene TRBJ2-2; D unresolved. CDR1 and CDR2 from the germline V gene are LNHDA and SQIVND (reference sequence). The ends were cut back, 1 base at V and 2 bases at J, with 14 bases in the middle. The CDR3 runs to 17 residues. CDR3 in DNA: TGTGCCAGTAGTATAGGGGGATCCGGATTCAACACCGGGGAGCTGTTTTTT. Encoded protein: CASSIGGSGFNTGELFF.